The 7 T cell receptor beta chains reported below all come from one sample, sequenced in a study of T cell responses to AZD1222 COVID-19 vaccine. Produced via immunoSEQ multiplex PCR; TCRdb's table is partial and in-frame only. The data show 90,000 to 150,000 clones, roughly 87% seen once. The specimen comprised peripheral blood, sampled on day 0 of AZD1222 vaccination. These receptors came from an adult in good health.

This CDR3 is CANHRNLNYGYTF. CDR3 coding DNA: TGTGCCAACCACAGGAACCTTAACTATGGCTACACCTTC. The chain recombines TRBV6-4 with TRBJ1-2; D is perhaps TRBD1 (5 bases). Trimming took 10 bases from V and 1 from J, leaving 13 bases between them. CDR3 length equals 13 residues. Per the germline V gene, CDR1 is MRHNA and CDR2 is SNTAGT.

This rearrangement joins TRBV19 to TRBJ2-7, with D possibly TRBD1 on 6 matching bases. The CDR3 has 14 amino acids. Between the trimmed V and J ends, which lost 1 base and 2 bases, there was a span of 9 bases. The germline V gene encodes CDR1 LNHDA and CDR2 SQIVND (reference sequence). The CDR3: CASSIAGQTYEQYF. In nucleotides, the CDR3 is TGTGCCAGTAGTATAGCGGGACAAACCTACGAGCAGTACTTC.

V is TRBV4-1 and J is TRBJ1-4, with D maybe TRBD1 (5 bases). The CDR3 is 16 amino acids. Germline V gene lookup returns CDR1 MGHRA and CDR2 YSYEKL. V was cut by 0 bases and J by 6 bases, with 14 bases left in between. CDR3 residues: CASSQDIGQGDEKLFF. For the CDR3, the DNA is TGCGCCAGCAGCCAAGATATTGGGCAGGGAGATGAAAAACTGTTTTTT.

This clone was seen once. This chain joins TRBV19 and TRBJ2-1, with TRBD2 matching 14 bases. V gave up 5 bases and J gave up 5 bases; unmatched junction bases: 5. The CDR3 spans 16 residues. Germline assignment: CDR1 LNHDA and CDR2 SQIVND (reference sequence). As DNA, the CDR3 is TGTGCCAGTAGTGGACTAGCGGGGGGCCCTAACAATGAGCAGTTCTTC. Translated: CASSGLAGGPNNEQFF.

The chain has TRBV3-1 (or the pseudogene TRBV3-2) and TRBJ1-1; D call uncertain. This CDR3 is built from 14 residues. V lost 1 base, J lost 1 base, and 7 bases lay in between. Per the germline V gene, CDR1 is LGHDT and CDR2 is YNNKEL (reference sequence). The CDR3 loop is CASSQGRGNTEAFF. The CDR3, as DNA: TGTGCCAGCAGCCAAGGGCGGGGGAACACTGAAGCTTTCTTT.

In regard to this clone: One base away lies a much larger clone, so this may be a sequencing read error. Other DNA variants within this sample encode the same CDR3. CDR3 sequence: CASSPGRDEQFF. The CDR3 DNA reads TGTGCCAGCAGCCCTGGGCGGGATGAGCAGTTCTTC. The chain links TRBV7-9 to TRBJ2-1; possible D gene TRBD2, 5 bases. The CDR3 totals 12 residues. From germline, CDR1 is SEHNR and CDR2 FQNEAQ (reference sequence). Trimming left V 5 bases short and J 8 bases short, with 10 bases between. Using reference TRBV7-9 and TRBJ2-1 for the parts outside the CDR3, the full variable domain is DTGVSQNPRHKITKRGQNVTFRCDPISEHNRLYWYRQTLGQGPEFLTYFQNEAQLEKSRLLSDRFSAERPKGSFSTLEIQRTEQGDSAMYLCASSPGRDEQFFGPGTRLTVL.

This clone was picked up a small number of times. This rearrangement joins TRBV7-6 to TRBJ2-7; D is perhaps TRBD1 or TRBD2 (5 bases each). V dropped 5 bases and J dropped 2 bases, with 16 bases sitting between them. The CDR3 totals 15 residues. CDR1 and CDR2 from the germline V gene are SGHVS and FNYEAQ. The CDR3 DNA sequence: TGTGCCAGCAGCGCGATTCCGGGACCCACCTACGAGCAGTACTTC. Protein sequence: CASSAIPGPTYEQYF.